Listed here is a single T cell receptor (beta chain). What it recognizes is unknown. The data were obtained in a study of shared clonotypes between healthy human individuals. As for the study in general: Three plates were used per donor for CD4 naive, three for CD4 memory, two for CD8 naive and one for CD8 memory. Findings of the study overall: Donors were few, which limited the genetic and exposure-history diversity represented.

The CDR3 spans 12 residues. Germline CDR1 is KGHSH and CDR2 is LQKENI. V was trimmed by 8 bases and J by 4 bases, leaving 8 bases between them. Profiled with immunoSEQ multiplex PCR; TCRdb holds only in-frame clones, not every one. The sample yields about 1.5 million clones, approximately 98% seen once. The chain joins TRBV18 to TRBJ1-4; D gene unclear. Material for sequencing was naive CD4+ T cells sorted from blood. The subset denotes: CD45RA+ positively selected. The clonotype comes from a young man in good health. The CDR3, as DNA: TGTGCCAGCGCAGACGGTAATGAAAAACTGTTTTTT. Its protein is CASADGNEKLFF.